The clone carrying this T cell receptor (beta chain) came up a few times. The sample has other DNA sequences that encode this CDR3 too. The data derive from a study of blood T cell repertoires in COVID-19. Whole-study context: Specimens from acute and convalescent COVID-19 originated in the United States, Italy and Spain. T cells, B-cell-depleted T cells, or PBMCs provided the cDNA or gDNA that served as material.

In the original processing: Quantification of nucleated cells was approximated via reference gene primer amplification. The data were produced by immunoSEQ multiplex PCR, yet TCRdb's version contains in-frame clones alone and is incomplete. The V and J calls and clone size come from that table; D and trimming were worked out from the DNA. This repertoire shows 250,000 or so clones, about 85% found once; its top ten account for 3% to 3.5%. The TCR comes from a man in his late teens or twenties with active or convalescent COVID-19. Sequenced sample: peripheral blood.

CDR3 sequence: CASSLGQGDTEAFF. In DNA form, the CDR3 reads TGTGCCAGCAGCCTGGGACAGGGGGACACTGAAGCTTTCTTT. The gene calls are TRBV7-9 and TRBJ1-1, with 11 bases aligning to TRBD1. J was trimmed by 3 bases and V by 5 bases; bases with no gene match: 2. The CDR3 has 14 amino acids. CDR1 and CDR2 (germline): SEHNR, FQNEAQ (reference sequence).